A single sample gave rise to the 26 T cell receptor beta chains below, sequenced in a study of T cell responses to AZD1222 COVID-19 vaccine. TCRdb's table, derived via immunoSEQ multiplex PCR, lists solely in-frame clones and lacks some. The repertoire holds 130,000 or so clones, with 90% as singletons. The sample in question was peripheral blood, obtained 28 days after the second dose of the MenACWY control vaccine. The receptors here all came from an adult who received the MenACWY meningococcal vaccine as a control.

V usage is TRBV3-1 (or the pseudogene TRBV3-2) and J usage is TRBJ1-1; possible D gene TRBD1, 5 bases. There are 13 residues in the CDR3. Trimming took off 1 base at V and 7 bases at J, with 10 bases between the two ends. Germline assignment: CDR1 LGHDT and CDR2 YNNKEL (reference sequence). The CDR3 spells CASSQGGFGEAFF. CDR3 in DNA: TGTGCCAGCAGCCAAGGGGGGTTCGGTGAAGCTTTCTTT.

V gene TRBV5-6 combines with J gene TRBJ1-2; TRBD1 aligns across 11 bases. Germline V CDR1 and CDR2: SGHDT, YYEEEE. The CDR3 runs 17 residues. V was clipped by 4 bases and J by 4 bases; unmatched bases: 12. CDR3 amino acids: CASSPRTGGGYIYGYTF. The CDR3 bases are TGTGCCAGCAGCCCGAGGACAGGGGGCGGTTACATCTATGGCTACACCTTC.

The genes are TRBV29-1 and TRBJ2-7; D may be TRBD1 (7 bases). The CDR3 runs 14 residues. V was trimmed by 5 bases and J by 3 bases, leaving 17 bases between them. The germline V gene has CDR1 SQVTM and CDR2 ANQGSEA. The DNA for the CDR3 is TGCAGCGTTCTGGAACGCGGGACAGTCTACGAGCAGTACTTC. Translation gives CSVLERGTVYEQYF.

The J gene is TRBJ1-2, the V gene TRBV19, with D perhaps TRBD1 (5 bases). Trimming removed 3 bases from V and 1 base from J, with 12 bases in between. CDR3 length: 15 amino acids. CDR1 is LNHDA, CDR2 SQIVND, per germline (reference sequence). CDR3 sequence: CASSISAGDNYGYTF. Here the CDR3 DNA reads TGTGCCAGTAGTATCTCGGCGGGGGATAACTATGGCTACACCTTC. The entire variable domain, with the rest obtained from reference TRBV19 and TRBJ1-2, is as follows: DGGITQSPKYLFRKEGQNVTLSCEQNLNHDAMYWYRQDPGQGLRLIYYSQIVNDFQKGDIAEGYSVSREKKESFPLTVTSAQKNPTAFYLCASSISAGDNYGYTFGSGTRLTVV.

This clone was seen once. V usage is TRBV5-1 and J usage is TRBJ2-6, with D hard to call. This CDR3 is built from 15 residues. The germline V gene has CDR1 SGHRS and CDR2 YFSETQ. With 2 bases removed from V and 0 bases from J, the gap between germline ends came to 6 bases. The CDR3 sequence is CASSFGFSGANVLTF. The DNA of the CDR3 is TGCGCCAGCAGCTTCGGGTTCTCTGGGGCCAACGTCCTGACTTTC.

This chain connects TRBV5-1 to TRBJ1-1, with D possibly matching TRBD1 (5 bases). The CDR3 is made up of 14 amino acids. Looked up from germline, CDR1 is SGHRS and CDR2 is YFSETQ. The V and J ends lost 4 bases and 4 bases respectively, with 14 bases between them. This CDR3 is CASSQDTGRTEAFF. CDR3 sequence (DNA): TGCGCCAGCAGCCAGGACACAGGCCGCACTGAAGCTTTCTTT. The full variable domain, its missing parts supplied by reference TRBV5-1 and TRBJ1-1, is KAGVTQTPRYLIKTRGQQVTLSCSPISGHRSVSWYQQTPGQGLQFLFEYFSETQRNKGNFPGRFSGRQFSNSRSEMNVSTLELGDSALYLCASSQDTGRTEAFFGQGTRLTVV.

The chain recombines TRBV10-3 with TRBJ2-7, with a possible D match to TRBD2 (5 bases). With 4 bases removed from V and 0 bases from J, the gap between germline ends came to 13 bases. Germline V lookup: CDR1 ENHRY, CDR2 SYGVKD. CDR3 size: 15 residues. CDR3 residues: CAISVGSGSSYEQYF. The CDR3, as DNA: TGTGCCATCAGTGTTGGAAGCGGATCCTCCTACGAGCAGTACTTC.

CDR3 amino acids: CASSETGYTEAFF. CDR3 coding DNA: TGTGCCAGCAGCGAAACAGGGTACACTGAAGCTTTCTTT. The chain uses TRBV7-2 and TRBJ1-1, with D possibly TRBD1 on 6 matching bases. Germline CDR1 and CDR2: SGHTA and FQGNSA. The CDR3 is 13 residues long. V was cut by 5 bases and J by 3 bases, with 10 bases left in between.

The J gene is TRBJ2-5, the V gene TRBV3-1 (or the pseudogene TRBV3-2); tentatively, D is TRBD1 or TRBD2 (7 bases each). V was cut by 4 bases and J by 5 bases, with 23 bases left in between. The CDR3 loop spans 17 amino acids. Germline values: CDR1 LGHDT, CDR2 YNNKEL (reference sequence). CDR3 amino acids: CASSRTRETGRGETQYF. The CDR3 DNA reads as TGTGCCAGCAGCCGAACCCGGGAGACAGGGAGGGGGGAGACCCAGTACTTC.

This sequence joins TRBV3-1 (or the pseudogene TRBV3-2) and TRBJ2-2; D uncertain. Germline V gene data show CDR1 as LGHDT and CDR2 as YNNKEL (reference sequence). Trimming stripped 2 bases from V and 7 bases from J, with 5 bases between. The CDR3 is made up of 12 amino acids. The CDR3 is CASSQRRGELFF. CDR3 nucleotides: TGTGCCAGCAGCCAAAGGCGCGGGGAGCTGTTTTTT.

The chain combines TRBV6-5 with TRBJ2-7; 8 nucleotides match TRBD1. CDR1 is MNHEY and CDR2 is SVGAGI in the germline V gene. The CDR3 consists of 14 residues. V shed 8 bases and J 4 bases; nucleotides not matched to a gene: 10. Here the CDR3 DNA reads TGTGCCAGCGGACGACAGGGGTTCAGGTACGAGCAGTACTTC. Protein product: CASGRQGFRYEQYF.

The rearrangement joins TRBV3-1 (or the pseudogene TRBV3-2) to TRBJ2-2; D is undetermined. The CDR3 is 14 amino acids. Germline CDR1 is LGHDT and CDR2 is YNNKEL (reference sequence). Trimming pared 7 bases from V and 0 bases from J, leaving 9 bases between. The CDR3, as DNA: TGTGCCAGCAACCCCAAACCGAACACCGGGGAGCTGTTTTTT. As protein: CASNPKPNTGELFF.

J is TRBJ1-1 and V is TRBV7-2, with a weak D call TRBD1 (6 bases). The CDR3 is 17 residues long. V lost 4 bases to trimming and J lost 0 bases, with 18 bases between them. Germline CDR1 reads SGHTA; CDR2 reads FQGNSA. CDR3 sequence (DNA): TGTGCCAGCAGCTCCAGGACAGATGGGGGGGTGAACACTGAAGCTTTCTTT. This translates into CASSSRTDGGVNTEAFF. The full variable domain, its missing parts supplied by reference TRBV7-2 and TRBJ1-1, is GAGVSQSPSNKVTEKGKDVELRCDPISGHTALYWYRQSLGQGLEFLIYFQGNSAPDKSGLPSDRFSAERTGGSVSTLTIQRTQQEDSAVYLCASSSRTDGGVNTEAFFGQGTRLTVV.

This clone was recorded only once. This chain joins TRBV6-5 and TRBJ1-5, with no clear D. In germline, CDR1 is MNHEY, CDR2 SVGAGI. V was trimmed by 7 bases and J by 10 bases, leaving 20 bases between them. CDR3 length: 14 amino acids. The CDR3 loop is CASTSVPSRLPQHF. CDR3 nucleotides: TGTGCCAGCACATCAGTGCCATCCAGGCTCCCCCAGCATTTT.

V is TRBV30 and J is TRBJ1-3, with TRBD1 identical over 9 bases. The length of the CDR3 is 14 residues. The germline CDR1 and CDR2 sequences are GTSNPN and SVGIG (reference sequence). Trimming removed 4 bases from V and 1 base from J; junction bases left unmatched: 2. CDR3 nucleotide sequence: TGTGCCTGGAACAGGGGGCAATCTGGAAACACCATATATTTT. It specifies CAWNRGQSGNTIYF.

The CDR3 sequence: CASRGSGETQYF. As DNA, the CDR3 is TGTGCCAGCAGAGGGAGTGGAGAGACCCAGTACTTC. The chain recombines TRBV2 with TRBJ2-5, with a possible D match to TRBD2 (5 bases). V lost 6 bases and J lost 4, with 9 bases in between. Germline values: CDR1 SNHLY, CDR2 FYNNEI. CDR3 length: 12 amino acids.

The V and J genes are TRBV18 and TRBJ1-1, with D unclear. Germline values: CDR1 KGHSH, CDR2 LQKENI. V lost 6 bases to trimming and J lost 1 base, with 15 bases between them. The CDR3 loop spans 15 amino acids. The DNA for the CDR3 is TGTGCCAGCTCCACCCGGGGATCTGGGAACACTGAAGCTTTCTTT. Amino acids: CASSTRGSGNTEAFF.

This chain uses TRBV7-2 with TRBJ2-5; possibly TRBD1 for D (5 bases). Deletions cut 1 base from V and 4 bases from J, with 13 bases between. This CDR3 is 15 amino acids long. CDR1 is SGHTA, CDR2 FQGNSA, per germline. Here the CDR3 DNA reads TGTGCCAGCAGCTTAGTTGCGGTAGGGGTAGAGACCCAGTACTTC. This sequence encodes CASSLVAVGVETQYF.

The CDR3 DNA follows: TGTGCCAGCAGCTTAGACAGGGCGAGGTTTGAAAAACTGTTTTTT. As protein: CASSLDRARFEKLFF. The V call is TRBV7-6, the J call TRBJ1-4; a possible D gene is TRBD1 (6 bases). This CDR3 region has 15 residues. Germline V gives CDR1 SGHVS, CDR2 FNYEAQ. Trimming took off 1 base at V and 7 bases at J, with 13 bases between the two ends.

The chain couples TRBV28 to TRBJ2-5, with D hard to call. Germline lookup yields CDR1 MDHEN and CDR2 SYDVKM. CDR3 length equals 12 residues. Trimming took off 6 bases at V and 0 bases at J, with 5 bases between the two ends. The CDR3 DNA follows: TGTGCCAGCAGATTGAACCAAGAGACCCAGTACTTC. It is translated as CASRLNQETQYF.

The chain combines TRBV28 with TRBJ2-1; 14 bases align to TRBD2. J gave up 0 bases and V 6 bases, and 4 bases lay outside the gene matches. Germline V gives CDR1 MDHEN, CDR2 SYDVKM. The length of the CDR3 is 17 residues. CDR3 in amino acids: CASSQGTSGSSYNEQFF. The CDR3 nucleotides read TGTGCCAGCAGCCAGGGGACTAGCGGGAGCTCCTACAATGAGCAGTTCTTC. Looking up the rest from reference TRBV28 and TRBJ2-1 gives the full variable domain: DVKVTQSSRYLVKRTGEKVFLECVQDMDHENMFWYRQDPGLGLRLIYFSYDVKMKEKGDIPEGYSVSREKKERFSLILESASTNQTSMYLCASSQGTSGSSYNEQFFGPGTRLTVL.

The rearrangement links TRBV10-3 to TRBJ1-3, with no clear D. The CDR3 runs to 13 residues. The V gene lost 3 bases and the J gene lost 2 bases, with 5 bases spanning the gap. CDR1 and CDR2 from the germline V gene are ENHRY and SYGVKD. CDR3 sequence (DNA): TGTGCCATCAGTGACAGTGCTGGAAACACCATATATTTT. This sequence encodes CAISDSAGNTIYF.

The chain joins TRBV3-1 (or the pseudogene TRBV3-2) to TRBJ1-3, with TRBD1 as a possible D gene (5 bases). The CDR3 extends over 17 amino acids. Germline lookup yields CDR1 LGHDT and CDR2 YNNKEL (reference sequence). V gave up 3 bases and J gave up 3 bases, with 18 bases separating them. This chain's CDR3 is CASSHKGTQGGGNTIYF. For the CDR3, the DNA is TGTGCCAGCAGCCATAAAGGGACGCAGGGAGGTGGAAACACCATATATTTT.

This sequence joins TRBV2 and TRBJ2-1; 9 bases align to TRBD2. V gave up 7 bases and J gave up 6 bases; unmatched junction bases: 16. Germline V gene lookup returns CDR1 SNHLY and CDR2 FYNNEI. The CDR3 sequence is 17 residues long. DNA for the CDR3: TGTGCCAGCATGGAACTAGCGGGTCTAACCGCTCTCAATGAGCAGTTCTTC. Amino acids: CASMELAGLTALNEQFF.

The chain combines TRBV7-2 with TRBJ2-1, with 9 bases matching TRBD1. Germline V lookup: CDR1 SGHTA, CDR2 FQGNSA. The junction had 4 bases not matched to a gene; V was cut back by 1 base and J by 6 bases. The CDR3 covers 15 residues. The CDR3 sequence: CASSLEGTGFNEQFF. As DNA, the CDR3 is TGTGCCAGCAGCTTAGAGGGGACAGGGTTCAATGAGCAGTTCTTC.

This clone was observed once. The J gene is TRBJ1-6, the V gene TRBV18; D possibly corresponds to TRBD1 (5 bases). There are 14 residues in the CDR3. Trimming shortened V by 3 bases and J by 5 bases, and 8 bases separated the two germline ends. CDR1 KGHSH and CDR2 LQKENI come from the germline V gene. CDR3 sequence reads: CASSPSRDNSPLHF. CDR3 coding DNA: TGTGCCAGCTCACCCAGCAGGGATAATTCACCCCTCCACTTT.